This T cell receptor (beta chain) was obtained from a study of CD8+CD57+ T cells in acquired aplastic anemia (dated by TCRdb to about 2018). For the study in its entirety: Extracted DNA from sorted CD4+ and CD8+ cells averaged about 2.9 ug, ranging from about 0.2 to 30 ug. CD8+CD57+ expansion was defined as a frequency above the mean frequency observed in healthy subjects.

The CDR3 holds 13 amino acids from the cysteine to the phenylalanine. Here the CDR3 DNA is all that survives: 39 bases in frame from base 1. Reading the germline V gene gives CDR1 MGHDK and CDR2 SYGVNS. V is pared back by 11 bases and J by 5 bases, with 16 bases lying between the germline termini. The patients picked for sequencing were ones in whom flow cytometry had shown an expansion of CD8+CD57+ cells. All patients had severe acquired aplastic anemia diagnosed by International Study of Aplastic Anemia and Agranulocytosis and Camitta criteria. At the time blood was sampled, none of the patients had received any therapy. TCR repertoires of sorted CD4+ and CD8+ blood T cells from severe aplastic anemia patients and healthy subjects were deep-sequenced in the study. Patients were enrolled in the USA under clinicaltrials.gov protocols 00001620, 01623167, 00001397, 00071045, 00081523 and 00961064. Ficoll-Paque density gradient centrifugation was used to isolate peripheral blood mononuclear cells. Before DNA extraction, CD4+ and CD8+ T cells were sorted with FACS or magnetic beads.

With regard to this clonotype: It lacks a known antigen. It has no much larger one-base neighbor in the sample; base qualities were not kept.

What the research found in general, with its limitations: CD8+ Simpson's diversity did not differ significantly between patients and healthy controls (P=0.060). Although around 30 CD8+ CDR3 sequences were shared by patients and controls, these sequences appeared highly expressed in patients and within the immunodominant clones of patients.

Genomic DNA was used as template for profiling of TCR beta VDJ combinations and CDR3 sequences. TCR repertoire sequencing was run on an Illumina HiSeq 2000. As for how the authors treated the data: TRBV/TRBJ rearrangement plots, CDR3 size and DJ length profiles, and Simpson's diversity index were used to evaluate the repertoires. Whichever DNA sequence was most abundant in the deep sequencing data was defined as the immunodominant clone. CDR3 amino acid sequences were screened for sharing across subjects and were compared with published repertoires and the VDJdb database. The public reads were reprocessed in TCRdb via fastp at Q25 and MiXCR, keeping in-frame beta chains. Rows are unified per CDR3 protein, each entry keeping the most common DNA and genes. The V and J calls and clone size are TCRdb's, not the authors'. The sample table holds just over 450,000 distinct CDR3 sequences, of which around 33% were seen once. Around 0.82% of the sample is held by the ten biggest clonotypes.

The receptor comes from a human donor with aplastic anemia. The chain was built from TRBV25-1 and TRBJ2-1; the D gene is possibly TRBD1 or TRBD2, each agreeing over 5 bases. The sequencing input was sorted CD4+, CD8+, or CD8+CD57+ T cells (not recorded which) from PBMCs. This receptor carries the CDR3 CADTGTRDNEQFF. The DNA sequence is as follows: TGTGCCGACACCGGGACCAGAGACAATGAGCAGTTCTTC.